This TCR beta chain originates from a study of blood T cell repertoires in COVID-19. Across the study: Specimens from acute and convalescent COVID-19 originated in the United States, Italy and Spain. T cells, B-cell-depleted T cells, or PBMCs supplied cDNA or gDNA.

This CDR3 is built from 17 residues. The germline gives CDR1 SSHAT, CDR2 FNYEAQ (reference sequence). V was trimmed by 4 bases and J by 7 bases, leaving 22 bases between them. Per the authors' pipeline: Amplified reference gene primers provided the basis for estimating nucleated cell counts. Generated by immunoSEQ multiplex PCR, the TCRdb table keeps only in-frame clones and is missing some. The V and J calls and clone size are taken from that table; D and trimming were inferred from the DNA. Of about 160,000 clones in the sample, roughly four fifths were seen once. The sample comprised peripheral blood. The chain recombines TRBV7-7 with TRBJ2-2; D is possibly TRBD1 (5 bases). This sequence was found in a woman aged 80 or over with acute or convalescent COVID-19. The CDR3 nucleotides read TGTGCCAGCAGCTCATCCGTCAAGGCAGGGAAGAGCGGGGAGCTGTTTTTT. This translates into CASSSSVKAGKSGELFF. The full variable domain, with the rest looked up from reference TRBV7-7 and TRBJ2-2, is GAGVSQSPRYKVTKRGQDVTLRCDPISSHATLYWYQQALGQGPEFLTYFNYEAQPDKSGLPSDRFSAERPEGSISTLTIQRTEQRDSAMYRCASSSSVKAGKSGELFFGEGSRLTVL.